This T cell receptor beta chain is from a study of blood T cell repertoires in COVID-19. Sequencing was performed with immunoSEQ multiplex PCR; in TCRdb, only in-frame clones are kept and a portion is missing. In the table there are about 160,000 clones, roughly four fifths of which are singletons. V was clipped by 5 bases and J by 5 bases; unmatched bases: 10. Germline assignment: CDR1 SEHNR and CDR2 FQNEAQ (reference sequence). The CDR3 is 17 residues long. This rearrangement joins TRBV7-9 to TRBJ2-5; 14 bases agree with TRBD2. Sequences were obtained from peripheral blood. This TCR came from a woman aged 80 or over with acute or convalescent COVID-19. This chain's CDR3 is CASSPRGTSGSLETQYF. The CDR3 DNA sequence: TGTGCCAGCAGCCCGAGGGGGACTAGCGGGAGTTTGGAGACCCAGTACTTC.